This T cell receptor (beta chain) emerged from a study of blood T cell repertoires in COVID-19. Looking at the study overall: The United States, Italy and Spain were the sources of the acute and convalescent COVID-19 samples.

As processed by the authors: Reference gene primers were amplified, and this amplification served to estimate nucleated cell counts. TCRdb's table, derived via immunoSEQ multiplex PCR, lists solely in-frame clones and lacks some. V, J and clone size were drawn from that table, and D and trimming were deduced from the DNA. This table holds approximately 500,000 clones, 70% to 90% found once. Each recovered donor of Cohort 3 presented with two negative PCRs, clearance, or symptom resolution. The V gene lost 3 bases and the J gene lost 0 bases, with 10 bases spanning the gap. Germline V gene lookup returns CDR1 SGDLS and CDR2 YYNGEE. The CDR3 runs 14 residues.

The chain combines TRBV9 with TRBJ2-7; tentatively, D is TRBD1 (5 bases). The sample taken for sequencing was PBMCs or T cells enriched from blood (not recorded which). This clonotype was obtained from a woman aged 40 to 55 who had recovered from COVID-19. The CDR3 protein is CASSETEYSYEQYF. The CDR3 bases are TGTGCCAGCAGCGAGACAGAGTACTCCTACGAGCAGTACTTC. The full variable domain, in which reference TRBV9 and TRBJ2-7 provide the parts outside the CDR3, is DSGVTQTPKHLITATGQRVTLRCSPRSGDLSVYWYQQSLDQGLQFLIQYYNGEERAKGNILERFSAQQFPDLHSELNLSSLELGDSALYFCASSETEYSYEQYFGPGTRLTVT.